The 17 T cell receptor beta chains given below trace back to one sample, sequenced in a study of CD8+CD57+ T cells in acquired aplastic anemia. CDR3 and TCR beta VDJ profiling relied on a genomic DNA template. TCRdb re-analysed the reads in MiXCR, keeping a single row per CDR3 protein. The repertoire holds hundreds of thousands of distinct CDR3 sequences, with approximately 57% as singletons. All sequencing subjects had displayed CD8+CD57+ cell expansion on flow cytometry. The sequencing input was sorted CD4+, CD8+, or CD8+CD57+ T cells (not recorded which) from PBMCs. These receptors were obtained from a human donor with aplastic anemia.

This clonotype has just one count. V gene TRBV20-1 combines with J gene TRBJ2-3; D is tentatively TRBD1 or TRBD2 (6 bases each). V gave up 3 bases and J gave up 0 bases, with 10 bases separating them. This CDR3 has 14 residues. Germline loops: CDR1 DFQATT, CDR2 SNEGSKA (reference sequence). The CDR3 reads CSARWGASTDTQYF. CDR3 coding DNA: TGCAGTGCTAGGTGGGGGGCCAGCACAGATACGCAGTATTTT.

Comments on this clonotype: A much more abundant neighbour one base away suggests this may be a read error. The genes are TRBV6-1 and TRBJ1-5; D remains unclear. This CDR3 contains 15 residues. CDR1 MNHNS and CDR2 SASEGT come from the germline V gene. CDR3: CDSSEPVGRNQPQHF. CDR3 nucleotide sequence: TGTGACAGCAGTGAGCCCGTGGGGAGAAATCAGCCCCAGCATTTT.

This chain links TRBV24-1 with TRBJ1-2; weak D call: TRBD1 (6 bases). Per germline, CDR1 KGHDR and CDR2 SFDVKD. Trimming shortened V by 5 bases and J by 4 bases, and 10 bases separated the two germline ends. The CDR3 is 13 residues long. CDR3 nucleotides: TGTGCCACCAGTGGGACAGTCGGCTATGGCTACACCTTC. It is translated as CATSGTVGYGYTF.

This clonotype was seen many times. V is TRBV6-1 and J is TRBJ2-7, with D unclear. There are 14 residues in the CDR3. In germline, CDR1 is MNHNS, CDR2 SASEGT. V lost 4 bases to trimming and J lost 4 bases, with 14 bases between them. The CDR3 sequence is CASSASGFRYEQYF. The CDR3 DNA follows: TGTGCCAGCAGTGCGTCGGGCTTCCGATACGAGCAGTACTTC.

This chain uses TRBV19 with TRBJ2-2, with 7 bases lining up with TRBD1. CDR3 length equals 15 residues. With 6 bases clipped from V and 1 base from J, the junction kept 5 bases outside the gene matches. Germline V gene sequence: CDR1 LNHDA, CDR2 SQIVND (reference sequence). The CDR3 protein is CASRKGDRNTGELFF. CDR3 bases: TGTGCCAGTAGGAAGGGGGACAGGAACACCGGGGAGCTGTTTTTT.

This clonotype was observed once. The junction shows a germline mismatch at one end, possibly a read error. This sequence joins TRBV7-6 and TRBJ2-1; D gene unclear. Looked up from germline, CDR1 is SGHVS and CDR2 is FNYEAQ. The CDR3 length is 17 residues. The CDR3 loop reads CASSQDGVGGSYNEQFF. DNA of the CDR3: TGCGCCAGCAGCCAAGATGGGGTGGGTGGATCCTACAATGAGCAGTTCTTC.

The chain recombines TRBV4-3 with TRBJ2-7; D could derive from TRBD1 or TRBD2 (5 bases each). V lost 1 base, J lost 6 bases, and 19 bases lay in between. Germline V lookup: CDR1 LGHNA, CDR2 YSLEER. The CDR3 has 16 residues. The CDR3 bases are TGCGCCAGCAGCCAAGGAGCCGGGGCTAGCTCGGGCGAGCAGTACTTC. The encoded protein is CASSQGAGASSGEQYF.

In DNA, the CDR3 is TGTGCCACCAGTGATTCTGGCCGAAATTCACCCCTCCACTTT. It specifies CATSDSGRNSPLHF. The chain joins TRBV24-1 to TRBJ1-6; D gene uncertain. The CDR3 consists of 14 residues. Looked up from germline, CDR1 is KGHDR and CDR2 is SFDVKD. Trimming stripped 2 bases from V and 7 bases from J, with 8 bases between.

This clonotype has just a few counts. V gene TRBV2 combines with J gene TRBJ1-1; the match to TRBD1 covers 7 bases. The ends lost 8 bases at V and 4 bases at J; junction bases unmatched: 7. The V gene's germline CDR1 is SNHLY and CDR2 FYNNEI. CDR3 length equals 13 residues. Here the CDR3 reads CASVGTASTEAFF. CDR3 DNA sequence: TGTGCCAGCGTGGGGACAGCATCCACTGAAGCTTTCTTT.

The CDR3 spells CASSDGLGVQYF. DNA of the CDR3: TGTGCCAGCAGCGACGGACTAGGAGTGCAGTACTTC. This rearrangement joins TRBV9 to TRBJ2-7; 7 positions match TRBD2. V lost 3 bases and J lost 9; bases outside the gene matches: 6. Germline values: CDR1 SGDLS, CDR2 YYNGEE. CDR3 size: 12 residues.

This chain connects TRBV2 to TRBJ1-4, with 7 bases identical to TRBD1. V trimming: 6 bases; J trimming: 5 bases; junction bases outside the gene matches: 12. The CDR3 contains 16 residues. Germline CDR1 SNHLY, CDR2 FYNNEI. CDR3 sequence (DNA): TGTGCCAGCAGCCGAAGCGTTGGGACAGCGAATGAAAAACTGTTTTTT. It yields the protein CASSRSVGTANEKLFF.

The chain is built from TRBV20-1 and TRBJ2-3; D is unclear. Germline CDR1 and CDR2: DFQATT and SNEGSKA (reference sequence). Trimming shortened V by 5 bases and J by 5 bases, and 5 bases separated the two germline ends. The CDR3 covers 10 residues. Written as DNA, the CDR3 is TGCAGTGCTCAAGTAGATACGCAGTATTTT. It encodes CSAQVDTQYF.

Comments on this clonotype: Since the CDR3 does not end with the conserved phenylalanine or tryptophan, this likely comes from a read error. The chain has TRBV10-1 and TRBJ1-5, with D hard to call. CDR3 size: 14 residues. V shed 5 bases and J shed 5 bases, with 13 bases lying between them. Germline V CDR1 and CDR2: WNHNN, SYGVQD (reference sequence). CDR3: CASSIARPDQPQHL. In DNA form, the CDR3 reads TGCGCCAGCAGTATAGCCCGGCCGGATCAGCCCCAGCATCTT.

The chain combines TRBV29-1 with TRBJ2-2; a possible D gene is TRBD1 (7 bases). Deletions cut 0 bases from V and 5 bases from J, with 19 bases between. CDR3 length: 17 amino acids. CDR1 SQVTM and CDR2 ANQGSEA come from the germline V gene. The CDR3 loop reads CSVEDRAGGGLTGELFF. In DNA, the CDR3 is TGCAGCGTTGAAGATAGGGCAGGGGGAGGTTTAACCGGGGAGCTGTTTTTT.

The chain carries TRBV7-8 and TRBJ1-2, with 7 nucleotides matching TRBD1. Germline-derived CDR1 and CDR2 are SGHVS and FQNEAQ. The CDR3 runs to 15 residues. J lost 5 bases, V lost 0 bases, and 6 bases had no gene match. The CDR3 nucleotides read TGTGCCAGCAGCTTAGCTATTGGCAGGGGGTATGGCTACACCTTC. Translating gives CASSLAIGRGYGYTF.

Here the CDR3 reads CSATLGSLADSPLHF. As DNA, the CDR3 is TGCAGTGCTACCCTGGGCAGCCTGGCAGATTCACCCCTCCACTTT. The rearrangement joins TRBV20-1 to TRBJ1-6, with no clear D. Deletions cut 4 bases from V and 8 bases from J, with 18 bases between. This CDR3 has 15 amino acids. In germline, CDR1 is DFQATT, CDR2 SNEGSKA (reference sequence).

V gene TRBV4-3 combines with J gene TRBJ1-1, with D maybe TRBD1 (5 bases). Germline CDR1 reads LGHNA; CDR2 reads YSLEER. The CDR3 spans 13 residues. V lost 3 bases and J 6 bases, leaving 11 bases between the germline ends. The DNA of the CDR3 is TGCGCCAGCAGCCAGAGGGAAGGGGCTGAAGCTTTCTTT. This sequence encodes CASSQREGAEAFF.